The clone carrying this TCR beta chain was observed a single time. Antigen specificity is unknown. V lost 3 bases to trimming and J lost 0 bases, with 10 bases between them. The CDR3 extends over 15 amino acids. Germline lookup yields CDR1 MRHNA and CDR2 SNTAGT. This specimen belongs to a study of T cells in localized non-small cell lung cancer. Sequenced by immunoSEQ multiplex PCR; TCRdb stores in-frame clones only, minus some. In the table there are approximately 83,000 clones, approximately 91% of which are singletons. Overall study results and limits: The study found T cell clonality highest in uninvolved adjacent lung, above tumor. Among the top 100 tumor clones, a median about 57 appeared in adjacent lung. A higher density of T cells in blood coincided with extended overall survival. Since sequencing was restricted to only one region of the tumor, intratumor heterogeneity remains a possibility.

This clonotype originated in a woman aged 35-70 years with stage II squamous cell lung carcinoma. Sequencing used PBMCs, obtained before any cancer treatment. The rearrangement uses TRBV6-4 and TRBJ2-3; either TRBD1 or TRBD2 may supply D (5 bases each). CDR3 amino acids: CASSDMRGSTDTQYF. CDR3 sequence (DNA): TGTGCCAGCAGTGATATGAGGGGTAGCACAGATACGCAGTATTTT.